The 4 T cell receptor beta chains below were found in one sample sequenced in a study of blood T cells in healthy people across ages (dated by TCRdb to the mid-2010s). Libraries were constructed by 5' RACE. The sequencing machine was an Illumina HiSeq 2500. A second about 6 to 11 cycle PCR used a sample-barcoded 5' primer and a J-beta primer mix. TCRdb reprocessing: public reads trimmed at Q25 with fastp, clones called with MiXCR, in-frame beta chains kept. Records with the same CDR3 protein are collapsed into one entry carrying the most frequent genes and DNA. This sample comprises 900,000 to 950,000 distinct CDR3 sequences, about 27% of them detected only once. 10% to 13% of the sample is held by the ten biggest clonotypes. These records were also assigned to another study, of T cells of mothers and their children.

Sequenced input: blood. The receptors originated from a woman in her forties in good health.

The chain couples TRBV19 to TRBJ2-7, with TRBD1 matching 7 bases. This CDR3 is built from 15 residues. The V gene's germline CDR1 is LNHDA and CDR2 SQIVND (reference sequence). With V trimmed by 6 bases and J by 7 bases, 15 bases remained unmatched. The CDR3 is CASRLDRSSYNEQYF. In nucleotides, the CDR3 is TGTGCCAGTAGATTGGACAGGTCATCCTACAATGAGCAGTACTTC.

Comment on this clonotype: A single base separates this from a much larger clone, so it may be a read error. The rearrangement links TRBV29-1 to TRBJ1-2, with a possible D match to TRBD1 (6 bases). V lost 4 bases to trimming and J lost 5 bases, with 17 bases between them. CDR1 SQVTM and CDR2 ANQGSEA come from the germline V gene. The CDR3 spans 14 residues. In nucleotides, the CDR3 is TGCAGCGTTGGGCGGTTAGGGGGGAATTATGGCTACACCTTC. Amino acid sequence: CSVGRLGGNYGYTF.

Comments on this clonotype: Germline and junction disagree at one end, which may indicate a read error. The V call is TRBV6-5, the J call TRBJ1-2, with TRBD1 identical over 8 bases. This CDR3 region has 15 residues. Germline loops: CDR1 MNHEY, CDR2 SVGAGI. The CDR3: CACSPNQDRAQGCTF. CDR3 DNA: TGTGCCTGCAGCCCAAACCAGGACAGGGCTCAAGGCTGCACCTTC.

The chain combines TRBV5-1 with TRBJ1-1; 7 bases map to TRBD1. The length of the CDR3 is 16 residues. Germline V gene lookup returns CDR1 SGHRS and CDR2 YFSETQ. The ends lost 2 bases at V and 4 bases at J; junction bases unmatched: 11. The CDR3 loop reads CASSLRPGQIATEAFF. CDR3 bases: TGCGCCAGCAGCTTACGACCGGGACAGATCGCCACTGAAGCTTTCTTT.